These 18 T cell receptor beta chains originate from one sample sequenced in a study of blood T cell repertoires in COVID-19. Assay: immunoSEQ multiplex PCR; the TCRdb copy retains only in-frame clones and omits some. The repertoire includes about 140,000 clones, roughly three quarters of them detected once, and less than 2.5% sits in the top ten. Specimen: peripheral blood. These receptors all stem from a woman in her sixties or seventies with acute or convalescent COVID-19.

The V gene is TRBV27, the J gene TRBJ2-3, with D uncertain. V was cut by 6 bases and J by 2 bases, with 15 bases left in between. Germline V gene sequence: CDR1 MNHEY, CDR2 SMNVEV (reference sequence). The CDR3 is 15 residues long. Written as DNA, the CDR3 is TGTGCCAGCAGCTACGACGGAGCCTTCACAGATACGCAGTATTTT. It encodes CASSYDGAFTDTQYF.

The rearrangement uses TRBV11-2 and TRBJ2-7; no firm D call. In germline, CDR1 is SGHAT, CDR2 FQNNGV. This CDR3 has 13 amino acids. The V end lost 2 bases, the J end lost 2 bases, and 7 bases lay between the germline ends. CDR3 protein: CASSLWLPYEQYF. The CDR3 region has the DNA TGTGCCAGCAGCTTATGGCTCCCCTACGAGCAGTACTTC.

The V call is TRBV28, the J call TRBJ1-2; a possible D gene is TRBD1 (5 bases). This CDR3 has 14 amino acids. CDR1 and CDR2 (germline): MDHEN, SYDVKM. Trimming pared 6 bases from V and 4 bases from J, leaving 15 bases between. CDR3 sequence reads: CASRERGEFYGYTF. In nucleotides, the CDR3 is TGTGCCAGCAGGGAGCGGGGGGAGTTCTATGGCTACACCTTC.

The gene calls are TRBV18 and TRBJ2-1; TRBD2 matches at 12 bases. CDR3 length: 19 residues. The germline CDR1 and CDR2 sequences are KGHSH and LQKENI. V dropped 1 base and J dropped 3; count of bases not matched to a gene: 10. The CDR3 DNA follows: TGTGCCAGCTCACCACTCTTGACTAGCGGGAGAGGTATCTACAATGAGCAGTTCTTC. This translates into CASSPLLTSGRGIYNEQFF.

A remark on this clone: The same CDR3 can be traced to other DNA sequences in this sample. The chain combines TRBV19 with TRBJ2-3; a weak D match, TRBD1 (5 bases). The CDR3 totals 12 residues. Germline CDR1 LNHDA, CDR2 SQIVND (reference sequence). V was trimmed by 10 bases and J by 0 bases, leaving 8 bases between them. CDR3 coding DNA: TGTGCCACTAGACAGAGCACAGATACGCAGTATTTT. It yields the protein CATRQSTDTQYF. Looking up the rest from reference TRBV19 and TRBJ2-3 gives the full variable domain: DGGITQSPKYLFRKEGQNVTLSCEQNLNHDAMYWYRQDPGQGLRLIYYSQIVNDFQKGDIAEGYSVSREKKESFPLTVTSAQKNPTAFYLCATRQSTDTQYFGPGTRLTVL.

J is TRBJ1-4 and V is TRBV5-6; 10 nucleotides line up with TRBD1. Germline CDR1 is SGHDT and CDR2 is YYEEEE. This CDR3 spans 14 amino acids. The ends lost 1 base at V and 8 bases at J; junction bases unmatched: 2. CDR3 sequence reads: CASSLRQGAEKLFF. The CDR3 DNA sequence: TGTGCCAGCAGCTTGAGACAGGGGGCAGAAAAACTGTTTTTT.

The gene calls are TRBV12-3 or TRBV12-4 and TRBJ1-1; no definite D call. The CDR3 is 12 residues long. Trimming left V 3 bases short and J 8 bases short, with 10 bases between. CDR3 amino acids: CASSFYLSEAFF. In DNA, the CDR3 is TGTGCCAGCAGTTTCTACTTGAGCGAAGCTTTCTTT.

The rearrangement joins TRBV6-6 to TRBJ2-1; D possibly corresponds to TRBD2 (5 bases). Germline V gene data show CDR1 as MNHNY and CDR2 as SVGAGI (reference sequence). V lost 5 bases to trimming and J lost 5 bases, with 13 bases between them. This CDR3 region has 14 residues. The DNA of the CDR3 is TGTGCCAGCAGTCGCGGGTGGTCGGACAATGAGCAGTTCTTC. Translation gives CASSRGWSDNEQFF.

The rearrangement uses TRBV6-2 or TRBV6-3 and TRBJ2-7; tentatively, D is TRBD2 (6 bases). The CDR3 spans 16 residues. Trimming took 6 bases from V and 0 from J, leaving 18 bases between them. CDR1 is MNHEY and CDR2 is SVGEGT in the germline V gene. CDR3 amino acids: CASSSHGGSSSYEQYF. The CDR3 DNA reads as TGTGCCAGCAGCTCCCACGGAGGGAGTAGCTCCTACGAGCAGTACTTC.

The chain's CDR3 is CASSYEPGIWEWEQYF. The CDR3 nucleotides read TGTGCCAGCAGCTATGAACCCGGGATTTGGGAGTGGGAGCAGTACTTC. V usage is TRBV5-5 and J usage is TRBJ2-7; the D gene is possibly TRBD2 (5 bases). In germline, CDR1 is SGHKS, CDR2 YYEKEE (reference sequence). The CDR3 covers 16 residues. The germline V and J ends were trimmed by 3 bases and 7 bases, with 23 bases remaining between them.

The chain couples TRBV18 to TRBJ1-4, with D hard to call. Trimming left V 1 base short and J 2 bases short, with 8 bases between. This CDR3 has 15 amino acids. Germline assignment: CDR1 KGHSH and CDR2 LQKENI. CDR3 sequence (DNA): TGTGCCAGCTCACCACGCCAGGATACTAATGAAAAACTGTTTTTT. Translated, it gives CASSPRQDTNEKLFF.

The chain links TRBV4-1 to TRBJ2-1; D perhaps matches TRBD2 (5 bases). V dropped 0 bases and J dropped 4 bases, with 10 bases sitting between them. Germline V lookup: CDR1 MGHRA, CDR2 YSYEKL. The CDR3 is made up of 15 amino acids. CDR3 in DNA: TGCGCCAGCAGCCAAGACACGGGGAATTACAATGAGCAGTTCTTC. The encoded protein is CASSQDTGNYNEQFF.

By proportion, this clone is medium-sized. The gene calls are TRBV10-3 and TRBJ2-1; maybe TRBD2 (6 bases). The V and J ends lost 4 bases and 2 bases respectively, with 12 bases between them. CDR1 and CDR2 (germline): ENHRY, SYGVKD. This CDR3 comprises 15 residues. As DNA, the CDR3 is TGTGCCATCAGTGTAGGGGCGGGACCCTACAATGAGCAGTTCTTC. Its protein is CAISVGAGPYNEQFF.

V and J are TRBV2 and TRBJ1-2; D is possibly TRBD1 (6 bases). V was trimmed by 6 bases and J by 4 bases, leaving 12 bases between them. Germline assignment: CDR1 SNHLY and CDR2 FYNNEI. The CDR3 is 13 residues long. As DNA, the CDR3 is TGTGCCAGCAGGAGGGACACCTCCTATGGCTACACCTTC. This codes for CASRRDTSYGYTF.

CDR3 in DNA: TGCAGTGCTGCCCGGGGGGATACGCAGTATTTT. This gives the protein CSAARGDTQYF. The gene calls are TRBV20-1 and TRBJ2-3; D possibly corresponds to TRBD2 (6 bases). CDR1 and CDR2 (germline): DFQATT, SNEGSKA (reference sequence). The CDR3 totals 11 residues. With 5 bases removed from V and 6 bases from J, the gap between germline ends came to 9 bases.

CDR3 coding DNA: TGTGCCAGCAGTTTAGTCGGTCTAAACTATGGCTACACCTTC. It specifies CASSLVGLNYGYTF. V and J are TRBV28 and TRBJ1-2; D is undetermined. The CDR3 has 14 amino acids. The V gene's germline CDR1 is MDHEN and CDR2 SYDVKM. The V end was cut by 2 bases, the J end by 2 bases, with 9 bases between.

V gene TRBV20-1 combines with J gene TRBJ2-5, with 10 bases lining up with TRBD2. After removal of 3 bases from V and 4 bases from J, the junction contained 5 bases not matched to a gene. The CDR3 is 14 amino acids. From germline, CDR1 is DFQATT and CDR2 SNEGSKA (reference sequence). CDR3 in amino acids: CSASQREGGETQYF. The CDR3, as DNA: TGCAGTGCTAGTCAGCGGGAGGGAGGAGAGACCCAGTACTTC.

The chain links TRBV19 to TRBJ2-3; possible D gene TRBD2, 5 bases. Germline-derived CDR1 and CDR2 are LNHDA and SQIVND (reference sequence). V was pared by 1 base and J by 1 base, with 9 bases between. This CDR3 spans 15 amino acids. The CDR3 here is CASSIAGFGTDTQYF. The CDR3, as DNA: TGTGCCAGTAGTATAGCGGGATTTGGCACAGATACGCAGTATTTT.